This T cell receptor beta chain originates from a study of OX40 agonist ivuxolimab in advanced cancers. Clones were sequenced by immunoSEQ multiplex PCR, and TCRdb holds only the in-frame ones, with some missing. The data hold roughly 15,000 clones, with around 93% observed a single time. The CDR3 loop spans 13 amino acids. The V and J ends lost 4 bases and 4 bases respectively, with 11 bases between them. Germline V gives CDR1 SGHKS, CDR2 YYEKEE (reference sequence). This clonotype was obtained from an adult with an advanced solid tumor such as melanoma, head and neck, liver or kidney cancer. The sample consisted of CD4+ or CD8+ T cells sorted from blood, taken in a trial of the OX40 agonist ivuxolimab. The chain is built from TRBV5-5 and TRBJ1-1; D may be TRBD1 (6 bases). CDR3 residues: CASSPRGSTEAFF. CDR3 in DNA: TGTGCCAGCAGCCCAAGGGGGAGCACTGAAGCTTTCTTT.